Below, one T cell receptor beta chain is given with its context. This record belongs to a study of T cell changes during pregnancy in multiple sclerosis. Measured with immunoSEQ multiplex PCR; TCRdb has only the in-frame clones, and not every one. The table includes 42,000 or so clones, 90% detected once. This CDR3 has 16 residues. V trimming: 6 bases; J trimming: 5 bases; junction bases outside the gene matches: 12. Germline V gene lookup returns CDR1 SQVTM and CDR2 ANQGSEA. Sample: CD8+ T cells from peripheral blood mononuclear cells, taken in the first trimester of pregnancy. The receptor comes from a female donor with multiple sclerosis, enrolled in a pregnancy study. The J gene is TRBJ2-5, the V gene TRBV29-1; TRBD2 matches 13 bases. The CDR3 DNA is TGCAGCGTACTAGCGGGGGGGCGAGTTTGGTTTGAGACCCAGTACTTC. Translated: CSVLAGGRVWFETQYF.